This T cell receptor (beta chain) comes out of a study of cytomegalovirus exposure and HLA in healthy donors. The germline V gene has CDR1 SGHTA and CDR2 FQGTGA. There are 15 residues in the CDR3. V lost 3 bases and J lost 4, with 14 bases in between. PCR amplification relied on 60 Vbeta primers (plus 13 Jbeta primers). Generated by immunoSEQ multiplex PCR, the TCRdb table keeps only in-frame clones and is missing some. The top ten clones hold 2% to 3% of a sample with roughly 150,000 clones, more than 75% of them seen once. The specimen sequenced was PBMCs. The V and J genes are TRBV7-3 and TRBJ2-3; a possible D gene is TRBD2 (5 bases). The clonotype originates from a young man in good health and CMV-seropositive. The chain's CDR3 is CASSLERVTSDTQYF. The CDR3 nucleotides are TGTGCCAGCAGCTTGGAGAGGGTCACGTCAGATACGCAGTATTTT.